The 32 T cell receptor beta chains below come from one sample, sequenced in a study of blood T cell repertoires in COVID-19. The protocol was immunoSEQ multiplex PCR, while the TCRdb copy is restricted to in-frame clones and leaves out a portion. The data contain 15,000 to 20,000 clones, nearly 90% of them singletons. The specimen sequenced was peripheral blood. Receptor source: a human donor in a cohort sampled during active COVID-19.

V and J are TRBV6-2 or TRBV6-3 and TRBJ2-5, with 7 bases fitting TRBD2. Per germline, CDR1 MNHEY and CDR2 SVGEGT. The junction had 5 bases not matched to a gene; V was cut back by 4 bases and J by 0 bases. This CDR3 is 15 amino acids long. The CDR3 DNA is TGTGCCAGCAGTTTACGAGCGGGGTACCAAGAGACCCAGTACTTC. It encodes CASSLRAGYQETQYF.

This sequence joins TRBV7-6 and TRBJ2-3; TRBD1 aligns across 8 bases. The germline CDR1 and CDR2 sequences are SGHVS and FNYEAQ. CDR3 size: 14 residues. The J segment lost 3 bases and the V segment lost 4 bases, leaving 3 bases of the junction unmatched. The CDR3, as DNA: TGTGCCAGCAGCTCCGGACAGGGAACAGATACGCAGTATTTT. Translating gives CASSSGQGTDTQYF. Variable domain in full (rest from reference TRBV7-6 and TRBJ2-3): GAGVSQSPRYKVTKRGQDVALRCDPISGHVSLYWYRQALGQGPEFLTYFNYEAQQDKSGLPNDRFSAERPEGSISTLTIQRTEQRDSAMYRCASSSGQGTDTQYFGPGTRLTVL.

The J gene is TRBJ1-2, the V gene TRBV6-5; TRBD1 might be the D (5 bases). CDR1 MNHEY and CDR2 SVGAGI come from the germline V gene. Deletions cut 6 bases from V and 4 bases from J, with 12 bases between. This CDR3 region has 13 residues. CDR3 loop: CASRRTDSYGYTF. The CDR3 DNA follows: TGTGCCAGCAGACGGACCGACAGCTATGGCTACACCTTC.

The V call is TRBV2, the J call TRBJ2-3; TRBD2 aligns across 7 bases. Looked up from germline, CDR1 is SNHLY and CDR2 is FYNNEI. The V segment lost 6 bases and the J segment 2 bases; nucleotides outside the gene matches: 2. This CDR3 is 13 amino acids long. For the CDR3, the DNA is TGTGCCAGCAGCCGGGGGGACACAGATACGCAGTATTTT. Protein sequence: CASSRGDTDTQYF.

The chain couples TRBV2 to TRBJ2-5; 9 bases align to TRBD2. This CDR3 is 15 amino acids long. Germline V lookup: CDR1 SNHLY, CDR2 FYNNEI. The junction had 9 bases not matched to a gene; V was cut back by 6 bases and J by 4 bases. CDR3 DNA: TGTGCCAGCAGGCCGGGACTAGCTTTAGGAGAGACCCAGTACTTC. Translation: CASRPGLALGETQYF.

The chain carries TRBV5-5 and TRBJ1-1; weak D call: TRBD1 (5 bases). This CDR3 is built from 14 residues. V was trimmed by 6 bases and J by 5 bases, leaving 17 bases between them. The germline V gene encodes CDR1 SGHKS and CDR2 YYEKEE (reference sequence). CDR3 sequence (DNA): TGTGCCAGCACCTTTGCGGGGGGTGAGACTGAAGCTTTCTTT. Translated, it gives CASTFAGGETEAFF. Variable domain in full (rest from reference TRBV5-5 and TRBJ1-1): DAGVTQSPTHLIKTRGQQVTLRCSPISGHKSVSWYQQVLGQGPQFIFQYYEKEERGRGNFPDRFSARQFPNYSSELNVNALLLGDSALYLCASTFAGGETEAFFGQGTRLTVV.

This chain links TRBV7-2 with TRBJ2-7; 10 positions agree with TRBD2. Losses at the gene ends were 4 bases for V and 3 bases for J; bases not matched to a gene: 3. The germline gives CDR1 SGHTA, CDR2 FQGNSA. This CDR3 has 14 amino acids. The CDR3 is CASSWSGGDYEQYF. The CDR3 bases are TGTGCCAGCAGCTGGAGCGGGGGGGACTACGAGCAGTACTTC.

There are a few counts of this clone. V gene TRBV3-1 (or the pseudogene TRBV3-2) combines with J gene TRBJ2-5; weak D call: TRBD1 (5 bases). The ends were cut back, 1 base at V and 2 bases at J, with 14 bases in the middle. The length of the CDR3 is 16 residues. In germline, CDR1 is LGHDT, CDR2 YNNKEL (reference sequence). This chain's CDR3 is CASSQVAGKLQETQYF. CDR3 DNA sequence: TGTGCCAGCAGCCAAGTCGCAGGGAAACTTCAAGAGACCCAGTACTTC.

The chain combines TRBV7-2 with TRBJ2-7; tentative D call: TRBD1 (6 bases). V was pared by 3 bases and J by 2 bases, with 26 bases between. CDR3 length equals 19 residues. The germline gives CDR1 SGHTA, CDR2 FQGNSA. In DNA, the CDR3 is TGTGCCAGCAGCTTGGCGACAGGACTTCAAGGCCCTTCAACCTACGAGCAGTACTTC. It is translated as CASSLATGLQGPSTYEQYF. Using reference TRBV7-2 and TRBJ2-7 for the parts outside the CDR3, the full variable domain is GAGVSQSPSNKVTEKGKDVELRCDPISGHTALYWYRQSLGQGLEFLIYFQGNSAPDKSGLPSDRFSAERTGGSVSTLTIQRTQQEDSAVYLCASSLATGLQGPSTYEQYFGPGTRLTVT.

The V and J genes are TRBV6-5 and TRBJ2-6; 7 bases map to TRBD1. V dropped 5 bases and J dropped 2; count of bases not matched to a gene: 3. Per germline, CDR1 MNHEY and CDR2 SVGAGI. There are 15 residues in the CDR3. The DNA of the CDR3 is TGTGCCAGCAGTAGTCAGGGGGCTGGGGCCAACGTCCTGACTTTC. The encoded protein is CASSSQGAGANVLTF.

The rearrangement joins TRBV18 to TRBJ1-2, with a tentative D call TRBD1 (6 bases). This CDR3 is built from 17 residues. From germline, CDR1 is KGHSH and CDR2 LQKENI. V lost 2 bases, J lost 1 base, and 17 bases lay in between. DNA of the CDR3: TGTGCCAGCTCACCAAGGGTCCTAGGACAGAGTAACTATGGCTACACCTTC. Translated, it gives CASSPRVLGQSNYGYTF.

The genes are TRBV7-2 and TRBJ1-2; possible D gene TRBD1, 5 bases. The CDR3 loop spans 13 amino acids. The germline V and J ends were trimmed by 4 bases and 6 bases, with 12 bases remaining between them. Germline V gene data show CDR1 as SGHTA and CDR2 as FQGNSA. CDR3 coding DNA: TGTGCCAGCAGCTCGAGGCCGGGGGATGGCTACACCTTC. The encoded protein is CASSSRPGDGYTF.

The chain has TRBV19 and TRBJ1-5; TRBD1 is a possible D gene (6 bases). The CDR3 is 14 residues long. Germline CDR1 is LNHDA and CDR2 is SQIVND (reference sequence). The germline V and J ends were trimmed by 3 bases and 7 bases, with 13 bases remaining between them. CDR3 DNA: TGTGCCAGTAGTATCGCAGGGGAAGGGCAGCCCCAGCATTTT. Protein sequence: CASSIAGEGQPQHF.

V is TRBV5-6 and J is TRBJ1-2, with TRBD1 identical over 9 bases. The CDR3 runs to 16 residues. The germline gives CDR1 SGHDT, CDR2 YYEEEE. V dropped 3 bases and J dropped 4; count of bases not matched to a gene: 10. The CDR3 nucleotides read TGTGCCAGCAGCTCCGCCCTGGGGACAGGGATCTATGGCTACACCTTC. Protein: CASSSALGTGIYGYTF.

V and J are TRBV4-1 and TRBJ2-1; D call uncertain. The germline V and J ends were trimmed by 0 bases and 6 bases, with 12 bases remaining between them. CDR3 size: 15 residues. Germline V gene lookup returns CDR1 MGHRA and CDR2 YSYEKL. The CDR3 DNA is TGCGCCAGCAGCCAAGATCCCTCCGTCCGCAATGAGCAGTTCTTC. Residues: CASSQDPSVRNEQFF.

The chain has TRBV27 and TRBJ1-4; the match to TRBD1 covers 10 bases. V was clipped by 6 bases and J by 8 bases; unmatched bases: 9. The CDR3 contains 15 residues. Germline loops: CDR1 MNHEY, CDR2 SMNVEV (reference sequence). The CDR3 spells CASRAGTGDREKLFF. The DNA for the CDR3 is TGTGCCAGCAGAGCCGGGACAGGGGACCGGGAAAAACTGTTTTTT.

In DNA form, the CDR3 reads TGTGCCAGCAGCCGACGCAGGACAGGGGGCGCGTCGGACTATGGCTACACCTTC. This gives the protein CASSRRRTGGASDYGYTF. The rearrangement uses TRBV11-2 and TRBJ1-2, with 11 bases fitting TRBD1. The CDR3 is 18 residues long. V dropped 5 bases and J dropped 3; count of bases not matched to a gene: 14. The germline V gene has CDR1 SGHAT and CDR2 FQNNGV.

CDR3 coding DNA: TGTGCCAGCAGCCCTCCGGGACAGGGGCGACAACAAGAGACCCAGTACTTC. Protein sequence: CASSPPGQGRQQETQYF. J is TRBJ2-5 and V is TRBV14, with 10 nucleotides matching TRBD1. The CDR3 is 17 residues long. The V gene's germline CDR1 is SGHDN and CDR2 FVKESK. V dropped 4 bases and J dropped 2; count of bases not matched to a gene: 10.

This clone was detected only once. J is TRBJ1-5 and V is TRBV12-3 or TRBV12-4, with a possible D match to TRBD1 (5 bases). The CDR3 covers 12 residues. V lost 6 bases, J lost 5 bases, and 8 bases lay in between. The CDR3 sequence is CASRQEHQPQHF. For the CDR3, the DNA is TGTGCCAGCAGACAGGAGCATCAGCCCCAGCATTTT.

Here the CDR3 reads CASSLVGGQAMDEQYF. As DNA, the CDR3 is TGTGCCAGCAGCTTGGTAGGGGGACAGGCCATGGACGAGCAGTACTTC. The chain has TRBV5-6 and TRBJ2-7, with TRBD1 matching over 8 bases. This CDR3 has 16 residues. Germline V lookup: CDR1 SGHDT, CDR2 YYEEEE. V lost 0 bases to trimming and J lost 5 bases; unmatched junction nucleotides: 10.

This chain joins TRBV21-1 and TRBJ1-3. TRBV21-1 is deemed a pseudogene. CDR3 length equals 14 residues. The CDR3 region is CASRVRGAGNTIYF. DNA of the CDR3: TGTGCCAGCCGGGTACGGGGGGCTGGAAACACCATATATTTT.

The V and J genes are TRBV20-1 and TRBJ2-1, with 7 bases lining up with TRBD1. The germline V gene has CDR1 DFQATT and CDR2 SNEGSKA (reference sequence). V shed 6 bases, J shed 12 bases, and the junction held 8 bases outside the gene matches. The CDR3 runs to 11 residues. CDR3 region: CSARTGRGQFF. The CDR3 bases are TGCAGTGCCAGGACAGGACGGGGGCAGTTCTTC.

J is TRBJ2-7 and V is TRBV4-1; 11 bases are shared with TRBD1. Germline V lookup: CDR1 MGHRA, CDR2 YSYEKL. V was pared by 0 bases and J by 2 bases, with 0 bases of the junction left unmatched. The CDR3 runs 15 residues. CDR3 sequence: CASSQEGQGAYEQYF. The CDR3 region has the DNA TGCGCCAGCAGCCAAGAGGGACAGGGGGCCTACGAGCAGTACTTC.

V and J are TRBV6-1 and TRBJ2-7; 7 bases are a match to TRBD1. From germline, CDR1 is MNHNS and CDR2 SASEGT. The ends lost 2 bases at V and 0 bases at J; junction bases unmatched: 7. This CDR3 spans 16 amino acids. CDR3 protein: CASSEIGDRSSYEQYF. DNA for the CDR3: TGTGCCAGCAGTGAAATAGGGGACAGAAGCTCCTACGAGCAGTACTTC.

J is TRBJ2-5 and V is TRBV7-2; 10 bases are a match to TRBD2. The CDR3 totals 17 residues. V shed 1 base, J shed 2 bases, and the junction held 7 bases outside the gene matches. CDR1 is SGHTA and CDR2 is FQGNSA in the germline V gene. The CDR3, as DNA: TGTGCCAGCAGCTTAGAGGCTAGCGGGGGTGGACAAGAGACCCAGTACTTC. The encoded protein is CASSLEASGGGQETQYF.

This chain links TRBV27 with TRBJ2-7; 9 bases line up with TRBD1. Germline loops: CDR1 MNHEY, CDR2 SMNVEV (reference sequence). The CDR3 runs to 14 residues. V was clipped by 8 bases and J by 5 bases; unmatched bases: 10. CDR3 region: CASVFRDRENEQYF. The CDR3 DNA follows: TGTGCCAGCGTCTTCCGGGACAGGGAGAACGAGCAGTACTTC.

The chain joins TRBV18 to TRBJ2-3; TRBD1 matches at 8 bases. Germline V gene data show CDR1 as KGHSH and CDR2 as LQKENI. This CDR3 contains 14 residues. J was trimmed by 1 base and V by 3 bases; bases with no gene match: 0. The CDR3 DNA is TGTGCCAGCTCACCGACAGGGGGCACAGATACGCAGTATTTT. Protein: CASSPTGGTDTQYF. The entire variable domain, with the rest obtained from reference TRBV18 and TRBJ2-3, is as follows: NAGVMQNPRHLVRRRGQEARLRCSPMKGHSHVYWYRQLPEEGLKFMVYLQKENIIDESGMPKERFSAEFPKEGPSILRIQQVVRGDSAAYFCASSPTGGTDTQYFGPGTRLTVL.

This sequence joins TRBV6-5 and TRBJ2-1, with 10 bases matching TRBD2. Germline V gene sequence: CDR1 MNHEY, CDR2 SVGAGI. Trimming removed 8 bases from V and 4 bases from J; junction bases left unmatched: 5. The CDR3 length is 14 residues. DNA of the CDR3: TGTGCCAGCGGATCTAGCGGGGGTTACAATGAGCAGTTCTTC. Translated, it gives CASGSSGGYNEQFF.

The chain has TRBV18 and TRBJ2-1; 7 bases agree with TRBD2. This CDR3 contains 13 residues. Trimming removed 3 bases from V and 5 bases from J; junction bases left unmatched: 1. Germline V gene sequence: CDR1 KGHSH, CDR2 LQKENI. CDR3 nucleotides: TGTGCCAGCTCACCCCGGGGGGACAATGAGCAGTTCTTC. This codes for CASSPRGDNEQFF.

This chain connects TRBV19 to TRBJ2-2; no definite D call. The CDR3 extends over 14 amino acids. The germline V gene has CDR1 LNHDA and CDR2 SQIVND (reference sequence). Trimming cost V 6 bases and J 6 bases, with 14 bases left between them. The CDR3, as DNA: TGTGCCAGTAGGGCTAGTGGGTCTGCCGGGGAGCTGTTTTTT. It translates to CASRASGSAGELFF.

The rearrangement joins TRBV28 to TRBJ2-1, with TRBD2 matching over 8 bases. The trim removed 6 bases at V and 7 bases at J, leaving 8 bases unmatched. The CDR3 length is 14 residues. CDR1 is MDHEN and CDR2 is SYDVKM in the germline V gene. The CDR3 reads CASRPGGASNEQFF. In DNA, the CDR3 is TGTGCCAGCAGACCCGGGGGGGCTTCGAATGAGCAGTTCTTC.

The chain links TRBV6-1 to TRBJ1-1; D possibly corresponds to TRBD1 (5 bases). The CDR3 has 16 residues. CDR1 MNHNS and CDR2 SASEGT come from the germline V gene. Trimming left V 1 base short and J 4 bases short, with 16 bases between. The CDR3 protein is CASSEGAGPRATEAFF. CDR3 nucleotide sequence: TGTGCCAGCAGTGAAGGAGCGGGACCCCGAGCCACTGAAGCTTTCTTT.